Below are 17 T cell receptor beta chains sequenced from a single sample in a study of blood T cell repertoires in COVID-19. Profiled with immunoSEQ multiplex PCR; TCRdb holds only in-frame clones, not every one. This sample has around 270,000 clones; 91% occur once, and the top ten carry about 2.5%. The sample consisted of peripheral blood. These receptors all come from a person aged 18-29 years with COVID-19, enrolled during active disease.

This clone appeared a single time. The rearrangement links TRBV18 to TRBJ2-7; the match to TRBD2 covers 11 bases. The J segment lost 0 bases and the V segment lost 6 bases, leaving 10 bases of the junction unmatched. The CDR3 contains 17 residues. From germline, CDR1 is KGHSH and CDR2 LQKENI. This CDR3 reads CASSPERLAGLSYEQYF. DNA of the CDR3: TGTGCCAGCTCGCCGGAAAGACTAGCGGGACTCTCCTACGAGCAGTACTTC.

The chain couples TRBV7-9 to TRBJ2-2, with 14 bases matching TRBD2. This CDR3 region has 17 residues. The J segment lost 7 bases and the V segment lost 4 bases, leaving 8 bases of the junction unmatched. The germline V gene has CDR1 SEHNR and CDR2 FQNEAQ (reference sequence). The CDR3 region is CASSSGLAGGTGGELFF. The CDR3 DNA reads TGTGCCAGCAGCTCCGGACTAGCGGGAGGTACGGGCGGGGAGCTGTTTTTT.

The chain's CDR3 is CASSSTGTENTEAFF. DNA for the CDR3: TGTGCCAGCAGCTCTACCGGGACAGAGAACACTGAAGCTTTCTTT. The chain is built from TRBV7-9 and TRBJ1-1, with TRBD1 identical over 7 bases. J lost 1 base, V lost 4 bases, and 6 bases had no gene match. CDR1 and CDR2 from the germline V gene are SEHNR and FQNEAQ (reference sequence). CDR3 length equals 15 residues.

The rearrangement joins TRBV2 to TRBJ1-1, with TRBD1 matching over 7 bases. The ends lost 7 bases at V and 4 bases at J; junction bases unmatched: 6. This CDR3 spans 13 amino acids. Germline CDR1 and CDR2: SNHLY and FYNNEI. CDR3 sequence (DNA): TGTGCCAGCACCGCCCCAGGGGGCACTGAAGCTTTCTTT. Its translation: CASTAPGGTEAFF. The full variable domain, in which reference TRBV2 and TRBJ1-1 provide the parts outside the CDR3, is EPEVTQTPSHQVTQMGQEVILRCVPISNHLYFYWYRQILGQKVEFLVSFYNNEISEKSEIFDDQFSVERPDGSNFTLKIRSTKLEDSAMYFCASTAPGGTEAFFGQGTRLTVV.

The rearrangement joins TRBV5-1 to TRBJ2-7; maybe TRBD2 (5 bases). V was trimmed by 0 bases and J by 6 bases, leaving 7 bases between them. The V gene's germline CDR1 is SGHRS and CDR2 YFSETQ. CDR3 length: 12 amino acids. CDR3 loop: CASSLEGGEQYF. The CDR3 coding sequence is TGCGCCAGCAGCTTGGAAGGAGGCGAGCAGTACTTC.

The gene calls are TRBV7-9 and TRBJ2-6; the D gene is possibly TRBD1 (5 bases). The CDR3 runs 15 residues. Germline V lookup: CDR1 SEHNR, CDR2 FQNEAQ (reference sequence). The V end lost 2 bases, the J end lost 2 bases, and 7 bases lay between the germline ends. This chain's CDR3 is CASSLLGAGANVLTF. The CDR3, as DNA: TGTGCCAGCAGCTTACTAGGGGCTGGGGCCAACGTCCTGACTTTC.

The chain has TRBV10-2 and TRBJ2-3, with TRBD1 as a possible D gene (8 bases). CDR3 length equals 14 residues. Germline CDR1 and CDR2: WSHSY and SAAADI. Trimming pared 6 bases from V and 4 bases from J, leaving 14 bases between. CDR3 residues: CASSVTGGADTQYF. CDR3 sequence (DNA): TGCGCCAGCAGCGTTACAGGGGGGGCAGATACGCAGTATTTT.

As regards this clone: The sample contains more than one DNA sequence encoding this CDR3. This chain connects TRBV9 to TRBJ2-3; 13 bases agree with TRBD2. This CDR3 contains 15 residues. Germline lookup yields CDR1 SGDLS and CDR2 YYNGEE. J was trimmed by 6 bases and V by 2 bases; bases with no gene match: 3. CDR3 nucleotide sequence: TGTGCCAGCAGCGTGGGACTAGCGGGGACGGATACGCAGTATTTT. Protein: CASSVGLAGTDTQYF.

The chain recombines TRBV2 with TRBJ2-2; TRBD2 matches 7 bases. V lost 4 bases to trimming and J lost 5 bases; unmatched junction nucleotides: 4. In germline, CDR1 is SNHLY, CDR2 FYNNEI. CDR3 length: 14 residues. In DNA, the CDR3 is TGTGCCAGCAGTGGACTAGCCGAGACCGGGGAGCTGTTTTTT. Translating gives CASSGLAETGELFF.

The chain uses TRBV29-1 and TRBJ1-2; perhaps TRBD1 as D (5 bases). V shed 3 bases and J shed 0 bases, with 11 bases lying between them. The germline CDR1 and CDR2 sequences are SQVTM and ANQGSEA. CDR3 length: 14 residues. CDR3: CSVETERANYGYTF. CDR3 nucleotide sequence: TGCAGCGTTGAGACAGAGAGAGCTAACTATGGCTACACCTTC.

The V and J genes are TRBV4-3 and TRBJ2-7; 9 bases line up with TRBD2. There are 16 residues in the CDR3. V shed 0 bases and J 2 bases; nucleotides not matched to a gene: 5. From germline, CDR1 is LGHNA and CDR2 YSLEER. As DNA, the CDR3 is TGCGCCAGCAGCCAAGATGCTAGCGGGAACCCCTACGAGCAGTACTTC. Encoded protein: CASSQDASGNPYEQYF.

The chain uses TRBV15 and TRBJ1-5; TRBD1 is a possible D gene (6 bases). V was shortened by 5 bases and J by 1 base, with 15 bases between the two germline ends. Germline-derived CDR1 and CDR2 are LNHNV and YYDKDF (reference sequence). The CDR3 is 16 amino acids. CDR3 sequence reads: CATSPWRQVSNQPQHF. The CDR3, as DNA: TGTGCCACCAGCCCCTGGCGACAGGTGAGCAATCAGCCCCAGCATTTT.

The chain couples TRBV19 to TRBJ2-1; D not certain. Germline CDR1 LNHDA, CDR2 SQIVND (reference sequence). Between the trimmed V and J ends, which lost 0 bases and 7 bases, there was a span of 10 bases. The CDR3 totals 14 residues. CDR3 sequence: CASSIEGSWNEQFF. CDR3 sequence (DNA): TGTGCCAGTAGTATAGAGGGTAGCTGGAATGAGCAGTTCTTC.

The V and J genes are TRBV27 and TRBJ2-1; 10 bases map to TRBD2. The CDR3 covers 16 residues. Trimming took 2 bases from V and 6 from J; bases not matched to a gene: 7. The germline V gene has CDR1 MNHEY and CDR2 SMNVEV (reference sequence). CDR3 region: CASSLEREGPFNEQFF. CDR3 nucleotides: TGTGCCAGCAGTTTAGAGCGGGAGGGCCCGTTCAATGAGCAGTTCTTC.

This clone was detected only a few times. The chain joins TRBV7-9 to TRBJ1-1, with a weak D call TRBD1 (6 bases). In germline, CDR1 is SEHNR, CDR2 FQNEAQ (reference sequence). Deletions cut 5 bases from V and 6 bases from J, with 16 bases between. This CDR3 spans 14 amino acids. The CDR3, as DNA: TGTGCCAGCAGCGGTGGACAGACGGGTCCTGAAGCTTTCTTT. It codes for CASSGGQTGPEAFF.

The chain employs TRBV5-4 and TRBJ2-5; TRBD1 agrees at 7 bases. This CDR3 is built from 15 residues. Germline trimming cut 2 bases from V and 5 bases from J; bases unmatched to any gene: 9. Looked up from germline, CDR1 is SGHNT and CDR2 is YYREEE (reference sequence). CDR3 nucleotides: TGTGCCAGCAGCTTTACCACAGGGGTTTTCGAGACCCAGTACTTC. Its translation: CASSFTTGVFETQYF.

A single count supports this clone. The chain employs TRBV24-1 and TRBJ2-7; weak D call: TRBD2 (6 bases). This CDR3 contains 14 residues. The ends were cut back, 10 bases at V and 7 bases at J, with 22 bases in the middle. Germline V gene sequence: CDR1 KGHDR, CDR2 SFDVKD. The CDR3 coding sequence is TGTGCCACTGGGGCGGGGTCTAAGAACGGAGAGCAGTACTTC. Encoded protein: CATGAGSKNGEQYF.